This TCR beta chain was identified during a study of blood T cell repertoires in COVID-19. The table came from immunoSEQ multiplex PCR; TCRdb's copy has only in-frame clones and leaves some out. The sample gives around 280,000 clones, around 87% of which show up once; 2.2% is in the top ten. To note about this clone: Mismatch with germline at one junction end may stem from a read error.

Germline V gene sequence: CDR1 SSHAT, CDR2 FNYEAQ (reference sequence). The CDR3 is 16 residues long. Sequencing was carried out using peripheral blood. The sequence derives from a woman in her fifties or sixties who had recovered from COVID-19. V usage is TRBV7-7 and J usage is TRBJ2-7; D perhaps matches TRBD2 (5 bases). The CDR3 spells CASSPGVGRGAYEQYF. The CDR3 DNA follows: TGTGCTAGCAGCCCCGGCGTAGGACGGGGAGCCTACGAGCAGTACTTC.